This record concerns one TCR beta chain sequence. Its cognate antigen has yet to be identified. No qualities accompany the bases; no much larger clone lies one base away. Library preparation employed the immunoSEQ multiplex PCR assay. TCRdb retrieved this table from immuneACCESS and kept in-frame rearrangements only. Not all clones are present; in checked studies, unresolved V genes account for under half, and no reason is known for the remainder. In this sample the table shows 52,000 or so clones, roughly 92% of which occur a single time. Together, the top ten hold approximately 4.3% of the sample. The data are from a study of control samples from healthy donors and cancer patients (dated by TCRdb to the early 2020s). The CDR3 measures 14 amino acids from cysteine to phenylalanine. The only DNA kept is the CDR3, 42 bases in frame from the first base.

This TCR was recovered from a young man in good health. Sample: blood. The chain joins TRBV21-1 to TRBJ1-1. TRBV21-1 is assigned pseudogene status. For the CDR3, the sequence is CASPSLRENTEAFF. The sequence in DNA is TGTGCCAGCCCCTCTCTTCGGGAGAACACTGAAGCTTTCTTT.